A selection of T cell receptor beta chains follows, all from one sample in a study of shared clonotypes between healthy human individuals. Libraries were prepared by immunoSEQ multiplex PCR; TCRdb keeps only in-frame clonotypes and omits some of them. The table has about 450,000 clones, around 75% seen once. What was sequenced was PBMCs. All receptors come from a woman aged 35 to 49 in good health. Some clones in this sample may be carry-over from other donors' samples. Both conserved end residues are trimmed from each CDR3. Fields, in order: D gene, J gene, V gene, CDR3 protein. A D gene is named only where the DNA matches it firmly.

.	TRBJ1-4	TRBV29-1	SVAQNLNEKLF
TRBD2	TRBJ2-5	TRBV5-1	ASSLAGGRAETQY
TRBD2	TRBJ2-1	TRBV4-1	ASSQGGGRGTYNEQF
TRBD2	TRBJ2-3	TRBV7-3	ASSRSGKSTDTQY
.	TRBJ2-3	TRBV4-1	ASSQVTGGTSTDTQY
.	TRBJ2-7	TRBV9	ASSVGGATIEQY
.	TRBJ2-7	TRBV5-1	ASSPVLPGVVYEQY
TRBD1	TRBJ1-2	TRBV28	ASSFPRDRDPYGYT
.	TRBJ2-6	TRBV7-7	ASSLNSGSGANVLT
.	TRBJ2-2	TRBV18	ASSPGGARTGELF
TRBD2	TRBJ2-7	TRBV9	ASSPKRTSGRSYEQY
.	TRBJ2-7	TRBV5-4	ASSLQGISYEQY
.	TRBJ2-3	TRBV7-9	ASRSLGADTQY
TRBD1	TRBJ1-1	TRBV19	ASSTQGGSGTEAF
TRBD1	TRBJ1-4	TRBV7-9	ASSDPRDSEKLF
.	TRBJ2-3	TRBV10-1	ASSEWVTDTQY
.	TRBJ2-7	TRBV7-2	ASSLGQLPPSYEQY
.	TRBJ1-3	TRBV5-4	ASSLGQPRSGNTIY
TRBD2	TRBJ2-7	TRBV30	AWMSGTSGSYEQY
.	TRBJ2-7	TRBV29-1	SVVGGYEQY
.	TRBJ2-1	TRBV2	ASTLGGRYNEQF
.	TRBJ2-3	TRBV30	AWSGRITGRTDTQY
TRBD2	TRBJ2-1	TRBV5-4	ASSHLAGEGNEQF
.	TRBJ2-2	TRBV30	ATTSYAELF
TRBD1	TRBJ2-1	TRBV19	ASSPPPQGASESYNEQF
.	TRBJ1-5	TRBV19	ATFRTGQPQH
TRBD1	TRBJ2-2	TRBV4-1	ASSHSLGQGYSGELF
.	TRBJ2-7	TRBV6-5	ASSYPSEQY
.	TRBJ2-7	TRBV11-2	ASSPLTSYEQY
.	TRBJ2-5	TRBV5-1	ASSSLGSLQETQY
.	TRBJ2-5	TRBV7-7	ASSLTDLGTQY
TRBD1	TRBJ1-1	TRBV30	AWSVPKTGVMNTEAF
.	TRBJ1-2	TRBV19	ASSISPRTGNGYT
TRBD2	TRBJ2-7	TRBV6-6	ASSYSGGLGYEQY